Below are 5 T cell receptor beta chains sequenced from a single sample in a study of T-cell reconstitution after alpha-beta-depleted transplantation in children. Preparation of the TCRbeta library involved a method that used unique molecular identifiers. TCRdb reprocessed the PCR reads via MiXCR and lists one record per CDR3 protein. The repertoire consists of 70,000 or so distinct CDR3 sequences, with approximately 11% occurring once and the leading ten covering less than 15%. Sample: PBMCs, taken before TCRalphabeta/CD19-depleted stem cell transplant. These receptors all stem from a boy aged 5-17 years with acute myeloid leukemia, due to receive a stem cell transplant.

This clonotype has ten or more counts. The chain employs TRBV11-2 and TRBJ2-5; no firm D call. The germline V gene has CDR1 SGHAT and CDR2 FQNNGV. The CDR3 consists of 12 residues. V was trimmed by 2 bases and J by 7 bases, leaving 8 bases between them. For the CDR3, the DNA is TGTGCCAGCAGCTTATACAAGGGGACCCAGTACTTC. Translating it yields CASSLYKGTQYF.

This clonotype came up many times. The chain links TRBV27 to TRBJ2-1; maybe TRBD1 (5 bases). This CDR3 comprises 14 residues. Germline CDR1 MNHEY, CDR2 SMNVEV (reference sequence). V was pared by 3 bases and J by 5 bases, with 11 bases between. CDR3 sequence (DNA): TGTGCCAGCAGTTTGTGGCAGGGTAACAATGAGCAGTTCTTC. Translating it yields CASSLWQGNNEQFF.

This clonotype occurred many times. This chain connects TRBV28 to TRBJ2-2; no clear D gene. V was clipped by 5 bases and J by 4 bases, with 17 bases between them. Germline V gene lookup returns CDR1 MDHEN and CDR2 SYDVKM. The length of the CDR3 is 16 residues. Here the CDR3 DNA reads TGTGCCAGCAGTCCTCTGAGGTTCCCGGCCACCGGGGAGCTGTTTTTT. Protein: CASSPLRFPATGELFF.

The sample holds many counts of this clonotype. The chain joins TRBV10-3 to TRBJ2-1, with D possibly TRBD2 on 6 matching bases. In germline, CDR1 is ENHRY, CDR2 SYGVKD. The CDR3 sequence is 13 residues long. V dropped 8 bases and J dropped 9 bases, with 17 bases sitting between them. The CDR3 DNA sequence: TGTGCCATCTGGGCCGGGGGTTCGGGTGAGCAGTTCTTC. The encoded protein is CAIWAGGSGEQFF.

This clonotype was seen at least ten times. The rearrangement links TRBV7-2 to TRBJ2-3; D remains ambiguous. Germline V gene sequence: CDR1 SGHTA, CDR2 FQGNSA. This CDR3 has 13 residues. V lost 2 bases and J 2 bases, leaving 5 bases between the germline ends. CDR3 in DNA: TGTGCCAGCAGCTTACTGCCCACAGATACGCAGTATTTT. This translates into CASSLLPTDTQYF.